This T cell receptor (beta chain) was obtained from a study of blood T cell repertoires in COVID-19. Study overall: The United States, Italy and Spain were the sources of the acute and convalescent COVID-19 samples.

Original handling: Estimation of nucleated cell counts was performed using reference gene primer amplification. The repertoire was sequenced with immunoSEQ multiplex PCR; TCRdb's copy has only in-frame clones and lacks some. That table gives V, J and clone size, and the DNA gave D and trimming. The sample lists more than 350,000 clones, approximately 88% occurring once. The origin of this receptor is a woman aged 25 to 39 with COVID-19, enrolled during active disease. Sequenced input: peripheral blood.

CDR3 DNA sequence: TGTGCCAGCAGCAGGGGGCTCTTGGATACGCAGTATTTT. Residues: CASSRGLLDTQYF. The rearrangement joins TRBV7-9 to TRBJ2-3; 7 nucleotides match TRBD1. With 5 bases clipped from V and 6 bases from J, the junction kept 5 bases outside the gene matches. From germline, CDR1 is SEHNR and CDR2 FQNEAQ (reference sequence). The CDR3 length is 13 residues. The whole variable domain, remainder taken from reference TRBV7-9 and TRBJ2-3, is DTGVSQNPRHKITKRGQNVTFRCDPISEHNRLYWYRQTLGQGPEFLTYFQNEAQLEKSRLLSDRFSAERPKGSFSTLEIQRTEQGDSAMYLCASSRGLLDTQYFGPGTRLTVL.